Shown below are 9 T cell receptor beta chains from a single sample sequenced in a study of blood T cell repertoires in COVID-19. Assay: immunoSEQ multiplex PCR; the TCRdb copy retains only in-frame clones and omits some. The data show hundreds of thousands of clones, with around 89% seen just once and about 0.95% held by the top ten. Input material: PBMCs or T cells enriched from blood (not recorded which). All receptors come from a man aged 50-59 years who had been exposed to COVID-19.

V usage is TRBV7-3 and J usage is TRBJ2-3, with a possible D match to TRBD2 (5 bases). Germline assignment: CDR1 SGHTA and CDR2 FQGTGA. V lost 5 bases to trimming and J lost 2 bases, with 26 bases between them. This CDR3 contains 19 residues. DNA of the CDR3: TGTGCCAGCAGCCCCACGCTCCTCCTCCCTAGCCACACCACAGATACGCAGTATTTT. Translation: CASSPTLLLPSHTTDTQYF.

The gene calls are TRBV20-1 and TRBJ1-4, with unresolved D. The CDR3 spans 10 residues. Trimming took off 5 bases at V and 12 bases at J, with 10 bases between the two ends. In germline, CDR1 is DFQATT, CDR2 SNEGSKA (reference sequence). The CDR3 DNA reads TGCAGTGCTGGGGAGGGCCAACTGTTTTTT. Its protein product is CSAGEGQLFF.

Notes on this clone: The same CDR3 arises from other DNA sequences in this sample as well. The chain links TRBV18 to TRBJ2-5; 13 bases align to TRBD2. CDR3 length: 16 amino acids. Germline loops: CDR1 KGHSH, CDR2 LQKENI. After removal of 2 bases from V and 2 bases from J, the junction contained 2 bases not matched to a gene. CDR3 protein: CASSPRLAGGQETQYF. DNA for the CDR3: TGTGCCAGCTCACCAAGACTAGCGGGAGGTCAAGAGACCCAGTACTTC.

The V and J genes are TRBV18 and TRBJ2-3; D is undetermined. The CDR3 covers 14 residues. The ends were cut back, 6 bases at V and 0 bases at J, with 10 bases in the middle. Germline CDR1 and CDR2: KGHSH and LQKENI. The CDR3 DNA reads TGTGCCAGCTCGCCTACAGCTAGCACAGATACGCAGTATTTT. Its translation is CASSPTASTDTQYF.

The CDR3 DNA sequence: TGTGCCAGCAGTTTCGGGACAGATGAAAAACTGTTTTTT. This translates into CASSFGTDEKLFF. This chain joins TRBV27 and TRBJ1-4; the match to TRBD1 covers 7 bases. In germline, CDR1 is MNHEY, CDR2 SMNVEV (reference sequence). The junction had 1 base not matched to a gene; V was cut back by 3 bases and J by 6 bases. The CDR3 totals 13 residues.

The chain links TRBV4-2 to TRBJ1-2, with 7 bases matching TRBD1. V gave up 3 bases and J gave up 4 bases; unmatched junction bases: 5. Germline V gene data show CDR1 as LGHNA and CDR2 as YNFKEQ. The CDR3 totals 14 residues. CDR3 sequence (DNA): TGTGCCAGCAGCCAGACGGACAGGCCCTATGGCTACACCTTC. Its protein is CASSQTDRPYGYTF.

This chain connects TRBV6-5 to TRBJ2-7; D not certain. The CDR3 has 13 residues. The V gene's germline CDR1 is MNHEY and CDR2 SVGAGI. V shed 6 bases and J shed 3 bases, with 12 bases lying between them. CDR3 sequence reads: CASSYEVRYEQYF. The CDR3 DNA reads TGTGCCAGCAGCTATGAGGTTCGCTACGAGCAGTACTTC.

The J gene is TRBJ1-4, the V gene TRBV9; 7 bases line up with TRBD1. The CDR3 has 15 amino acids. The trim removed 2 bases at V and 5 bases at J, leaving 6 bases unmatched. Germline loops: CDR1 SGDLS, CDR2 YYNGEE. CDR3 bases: TGTGCCAGCAGCGTGCAGGGGGGTTCAAATGAAAAACTGTTTTTT. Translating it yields CASSVQGGSNEKLFF.

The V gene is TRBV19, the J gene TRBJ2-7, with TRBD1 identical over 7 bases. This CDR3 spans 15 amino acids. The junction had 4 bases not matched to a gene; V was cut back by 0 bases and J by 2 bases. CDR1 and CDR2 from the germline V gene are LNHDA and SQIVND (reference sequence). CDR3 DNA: TGTGCCAGTAGTATAGACACAGGGGTTACCTACGAGCAGTACTTC. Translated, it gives CASSIDTGVTYEQYF.